This T cell receptor (beta chain) was found in a study of blood T cell repertoires in COVID-19. Study in general: Sources were T cells, B-cell-depleted T cells, or PBMCs; the material itself was cDNA or gDNA.

The CDR3 is 17 amino acids. V trimming: 4 bases; J trimming: 4 bases; junction bases outside the gene matches: 12. Germline CDR1 SEHNR, CDR2 FQNEAQ (reference sequence). Per the original data handling: Amplifying reference gene primers gave estimates of nucleated cell counts. Generated by immunoSEQ multiplex PCR, the TCRdb table keeps only in-frame clones and is missing some. The D gene and trimming were derived from the DNA, and the V and J assignments and clone size from that table. The sample consists of fewer than 120,000 clones, around 90% of them appearing once. This clone was picked up one time.

J is TRBJ2-5 and V is TRBV7-9; TRBD1 aligns across 10 bases. The sample consisted of peripheral blood. The sequence was collected from a human donor in a cohort sampled during active COVID-19. In nucleotides, the CDR3 is TGTGCCAGCAGCTGGTACACCGACAGGGGGCAGGGAGAGACCCAGTACTTC. Amino acid sequence: CASSWYTDRGQGETQYF.